Below are 19 T cell receptor beta chains sequenced from a single sample in a study of T cells in Graves' hyperthyroidism and ophthalmopathy. Amplified TCR beta CDR3 regions came from RNA transcripts. TCR CDR3 underwent first-round RT-PCR with the HTBI primer set. TCRdb re-derived calls from the multiplex PCR reads in MiXCR, one entry per CDR3 protein. This sample has 500,000 to 600,000 distinct CDR3 sequences, with around 20% found just once. Source material: blood. The source of these receptors is a man aged 40-49 years with Graves' ophthalmopathy.

This clonotype was observed once. The chain is built from TRBV7-9 and TRBJ2-1; D uncertain. The germline CDR1 and CDR2 sequences are SEHNR and FQNEAQ (reference sequence). The CDR3 spans 13 residues. Trimming removed 7 bases from V and 7 bases from J, with 14 bases in between. This CDR3 reads CASISTALNEQFF. The DNA for the CDR3 is TGTGCCAGCATCTCAACAGCCTTGAATGAGCAGTTCTTC. The complete variable domain, with remaining parts taken from reference TRBV7-9 and TRBJ2-1, reads DTGVSQNPRHKITKRGQNVTFRCDPISEHNRLYWYRQTLGQGPEFLTYFQNEAQLEKSRLLSDRFSAERPKGSFSTLEIQRTEQGDSAMYLCASISTALNEQFFGPGTRLTVL.

This clonotype was counted ten times or more. J is TRBJ1-2 and V is TRBV30; maybe TRBD1 (5 bases). The ends were cut back, 3 bases at V and 6 bases at J, with 17 bases in the middle. Germline V gives CDR1 GTSNPN, CDR2 SVGIG (reference sequence). The CDR3 runs 14 residues. CDR3 sequence: CAWRSEGPGDGYTF. The CDR3 DNA follows: TGTGCCTGGAGGTCGGAGGGGCCGGGCGATGGCTACACCTTC.

This clonotype occurred a few times. J is TRBJ2-7 and V is TRBV29-1, with TRBD2 as a possible D gene (7 bases). Germline values: CDR1 SQVTM, CDR2 ANQGSEA. Trimming shortened V by 3 bases and J by 1 base, and 19 bases separated the two germline ends. This CDR3 contains 16 residues. This CDR3 is CSVEEGGRGPSYEQYF. CDR3 sequence (DNA): TGCAGCGTTGAGGAGGGGGGGCGGGGGCCATCCTACGAGCAGTACTTC.

The V and J genes are TRBV30 and TRBJ1-5; D gene unclear. Germline CDR1 is GTSNPN and CDR2 is SVGIG (reference sequence). The CDR3 has 13 amino acids. Deletions cut 0 bases from V and 4 bases from J, with 7 bases between. Written as DNA, the CDR3 is TGTGCCTGGAGTGTACAAAGAAATCAGCCCCAGCATTTT. Its protein is CAWSVQRNQPQHF.

This chain uses TRBV6-5 with TRBJ1-1, with D perhaps matching TRBD1 (6 bases). CDR3 length: 15 amino acids. Trimming cost V 2 bases and J 1 base, with 11 bases left between them. Germline V gene lookup returns CDR1 MNHEY and CDR2 SVGAGI. This CDR3 reads CASSYLGQTNTEAFF. The CDR3 bases are TGTGCCAGCAGTTACCTGGGACAAACGAACACTGAAGCTTTCTTT.

This clonotype came up many times. CDR3 sequence reads: CASSEGTSGAHSTDTQYF. CDR3 DNA sequence: TGTGCCAGCAGTGAAGGGACTAGCGGGGCACATAGCACAGATACGCAGTATTTT. The rearrangement joins TRBV2 to TRBJ2-3; 12 bases match TRBD2. Germline V lookup: CDR1 SNHLY, CDR2 FYNNEI. The CDR3 is 18 residues long. The V gene end was trimmed by 1 base and the J gene end by 0 bases; junction bases not matched to a gene: 5.

The chain employs TRBV5-5 and TRBJ2-1; TRBD2 matches at 8 bases. The V gene's germline CDR1 is SGHKS and CDR2 YYEKEE (reference sequence). The CDR3 extends over 16 amino acids. The junction had 5 bases not matched to a gene; V was cut back by 2 bases and J by 1 base. The CDR3 nucleotides are TGTGCCAGCAGCTTTGCACTAGCGGTGTCCTACAATGAGCAGTTCTTC. Encoded protein: CASSFALAVSYNEQFF.

This clonotype has at least ten counts. The rearrangement uses TRBV3-1 and TRBJ1-1, with a weak D call TRBD1 (5 bases). The CDR3 extends over 14 amino acids. The V end lost 4 bases, the J end lost 5 bases, and 14 bases lay between the germline ends. Germline loops: CDR1 LGHDT, CDR2 YNNKEL (reference sequence). CDR3 sequence reads: CASSPYGARTEAFF. In DNA form, the CDR3 reads TGTGCCAGCAGCCCATATGGGGCGCGAACTGAAGCTTTCTTT.

This clonotype was observed a handful of times. The chain employs TRBV6-2 or TRBV6-3 and TRBJ2-3; 8 bases agree with TRBD2. The length of the CDR3 is 14 residues. The germline V gene has CDR1 MNHEY and CDR2 SVGEGT. V lost 10 bases, J lost 0 bases, and 6 bases stayed unmatched. The CDR3 DNA follows: TGTGCCACCATGGCGGGGGGTAGCACAGATACGCAGTATTTT. It is translated as CATMAGGSTDTQYF.

V usage is TRBV20-1 and J usage is TRBJ2-1, with D tentatively TRBD2 (6 bases). V lost 3 bases, J lost 4 bases, and 10 bases lay in between. The CDR3 is 13 residues long. Germline CDR1 is DFQATT and CDR2 is SNEGSKA (reference sequence). CDR3 nucleotide sequence: TGCAGTGCTAGGCGGGGTGTTTACAATGAGCAGTTCTTC. It codes for CSARRGVYNEQFF.

This clonotype was seen more than once but under ten times. This chain connects TRBV7-9 to TRBJ1-6; TRBD1 might be the D (5 bases). CDR1 and CDR2 from the germline V gene are SEHNR and FQNEAQ (reference sequence). V was clipped by 2 bases and J by 8 bases, with 22 bases between them. The CDR3 length is 18 residues. CDR3 protein: CASSLSRVGRDEDSPLHF. As DNA, the CDR3 is TGTGCCAGCAGCTTATCCCGAGTGGGTAGGGACGAAGATTCACCCCTCCACTTT.

This clonotype was observed once. V usage is TRBV25-1 and J usage is TRBJ1-1; D possibly corresponds to TRBD1 (5 bases). The germline V gene encodes CDR1 MGHDK and CDR2 SYGVNS. V was cut by 6 bases and J by 0 bases, with 32 bases left in between. The CDR3 totals 21 residues. The CDR3 loop reads CASSPKGGGWRGPVVNTEAFF. In DNA, the CDR3 is TGTGCCAGCAGCCCGAAAGGTGGGGGATGGAGAGGCCCCGTAGTGAACACTGAAGCTTTCTTT.

This rearrangement joins TRBV7-2 to TRBJ1-2; the D is unclear. V dropped 5 bases and J dropped 2 bases, with 15 bases sitting between them. Germline V gives CDR1 SGHTA, CDR2 FQGNSA. The CDR3 runs 15 residues. The CDR3 DNA reads TGTGCCAGCAGCCGGTACGCGGACGACAACTATGGCTACACCTTC. Amino acids: CASSRYADDNYGYTF.

The table lists this clonotype with many counts. V gene TRBV7-2 combines with J gene TRBJ1-1, with 9 bases identical to TRBD1. V gave up 2 bases and J gave up 5 bases; unmatched junction bases: 12. CDR1 and CDR2 (germline): SGHTA, FQGNSA. The CDR3 covers 17 residues. This CDR3 reads CASSLYRGTGSRTEAFF. Here the CDR3 DNA reads TGTGCCAGCAGCTTATATCGGGGGACAGGGAGTCGGACTGAAGCTTTCTTT. Based on the CDR3 plus reference TRBV7-2 and TRBJ1-1, the full variable domain is GAGVSQSPSNKVTEKGKDVELRCDPISGHTALYWYRQSLGQGLEFLIYFQGNSAPDKSGLPSDRFSAERTGGSVSTLTIQRTQQEDSAVYLCASSLYRGTGSRTEAFFGQGTRLTVV.

This clonotype showed up just a few times. This sequence joins TRBV6-1 and TRBJ2-1; TRBD2 aligns across 9 bases. Germline V CDR1 and CDR2: MNHNS, SASEGT. The CDR3 is made up of 14 amino acids. Trimming at V came to 7 bases and at J to 8 bases, leaving 9 bases not matched to a gene. CDR3 in amino acids: CASKVLREGYEQFF. CDR3 coding DNA: TGTGCCAGCAAGGTTCTGCGGGAGGGTTATGAGCAGTTCTTC.

A few counts support this clonotype. The rearrangement uses TRBV7-3 and TRBJ2-3; D is uncertain. This CDR3 has 13 amino acids. CDR1 SGHTA and CDR2 FQGTGA come from the germline V gene. The V and J ends lost 5 bases and 4 bases respectively, with 10 bases between them. The CDR3 loop is CASSPLASDTQYF. CDR3 coding DNA: TGTGCCAGCAGCCCCCTCGCGTCAGATACGCAGTATTTT.

The chain combines TRBV6-1 with TRBJ2-7; TRBD1 agrees at 11 bases. V lost 2 bases, J lost 3 bases, and 6 bases stayed unmatched. The CDR3 is 16 residues long. The germline V gene encodes CDR1 MNHNS and CDR2 SASEGT. The CDR3 region has the DNA TGTGCCAGCAGTGAAAGGGGACAGGGGGGCTTCTACGAGCAGTACTTC. Amino acids: CASSERGQGGFYEQYF.

The chain joins TRBV6-1 to TRBJ1-2; D gene ambiguous. Trimming pared 8 bases from V and 4 bases from J, leaving 14 bases between. CDR1 and CDR2 (germline): MNHNS, SASEGT. CDR3 length: 13 residues. CDR3 sequence (DNA): TGTGCCAGCGGTATGGAGGGAGTCTATGGCTACACCTTC. This translates into CASGMEGVYGYTF.

The sample holds many counts of this clonotype. V and J are TRBV2 and TRBJ1-2; 7 bases line up with TRBD1. Germline assignment: CDR1 SNHLY and CDR2 FYNNEI. Trimming took 6 bases from V and 4 from J; bases not matched to a gene: 5. This CDR3 contains 13 residues. Written as DNA, the CDR3 is TGTGCCAGCAGGGGGGACAGTCCCTATGGCTACACCTTC. The encoded protein is CASRGDSPYGYTF.